Below, one T cell receptor beta chain is given with its context. The DNA is left out, because the CDR3 cannot be placed on it with certainty; the CDR3 is given as TCRdb lists it. Counting both end residues, the CDR3 totals 11 amino acids. Germline-derived CDR1 and CDR2 are MNHEY and SVGEGT. This specimen belongs to a study of blood T cell repertoires in COVID-19. Study overall: The analysed material was cDNA or gDNA that came from T cells, B-cell-depleted T cells, or PBMCs.

Sequenced by immunoSEQ multiplex PCR; TCRdb stores in-frame clones only, minus some. Of under 300,000 clones in the sample, about 88% were seen once. This rearrangement joins TRBV6-2 or TRBV6-3 to TRBJ2-7; the table calls TRBD2, which could not be checked here. The TCR was taken from a woman between 40 and 50 years old who had recovered from COVID-19. Sequencing was carried out using peripheral blood. The CDR3 spells CASSYLRQQYF.